This section outlines one T cell receptor (beta chain) sequence together with its context. The protocol was immunoSEQ multiplex PCR, while the TCRdb copy is restricted to in-frame clones and leaves out a portion. Among some 210,000 clones, 82% were seen once, and the ten largest hold approximately 12%. This specimen belongs to a study of blood T cell repertoires in COVID-19. Study-wide context: Sources were T cells, B-cell-depleted T cells, or PBMCs; the material itself was cDNA or gDNA.

This CDR3 is built from 13 residues. Deletions cut 4 bases from V and 6 bases from J, with 7 bases between. CDR1 SGHVS and CDR2 FQNEAQ come from the germline V gene. This chain joins TRBV7-8 and TRBJ1-6, with D maybe TRBD1 (5 bases). Specimen: peripheral blood. The origin of this receptor is a woman aged 40 to 50 with acute or convalescent COVID-19. The CDR3 DNA follows: TGTGCCAGCAGCTCCCAGGGTAATTCACCCCTCCACTTT. Its translation is CASSSQGNSPLHF.